The present TCR beta chain was sequenced within a study of T cells in Graves' hyperthyroidism and ophthalmopathy. Study summary: Before any treatment, at initial diagnosis, peripheral blood was collected.

Amplified TCR beta CDR3 regions derived from RNA transcripts. Researchers ran a first-round RT-PCR on the TCR CDR3 using the HTBI primer set. TCRdb independently ran MiXCR on the multiplex PCR reads; one entry per CDR3 protein. The sample carries about 700,000 distinct CDR3 sequences, 12% to 15% recorded once. V lost 4 bases, J lost 0 bases, and 13 bases lay in between. This CDR3 spans 16 amino acids. Germline-derived CDR1 and CDR2 are SGHVS and FQNEAQ. This clonotype was counted ten times or more. This clonotype was sampled from a woman aged 18-29 years with Graves' hyperthyroidism. The genes are TRBV7-8 and TRBJ2-1, with D tentatively TRBD1 (6 bases). Sequenced sample: blood. The CDR3 DNA follows: TGTGCCAGCAGCTCACTTAGGGGGAGCTCCTACAATGAGCAGTTCTTC. Translating it yields CASSSLRGSSYNEQFF.